This T cell receptor (beta chain) was profiled in a study of cytomegalovirus exposure and HLA in healthy donors. PCR was performed using 60 Vbeta and 13 Jbeta primers. The method was immunoSEQ multiplex PCR; TCRdb's version includes in-frame clones alone and lacks a portion of them. The listing records fewer than 150,000 clones. In germline, CDR1 is DFQATT, CDR2 SNEGSKA (reference sequence). Between the trimmed V and J ends, which lost 6 bases and 1 base, there was a span of 6 bases. The CDR3 contains 11 residues. The receptor was isolated from a man in his forties or fifties in good health and CMV-seronegative. The chain uses TRBV20-1 and TRBJ1-1; D not certain. Source material: PBMCs. CDR3 DNA sequence: TGCAGTGCATTTAGGAACACTGAAGCTTTCTTT. It specifies CSAFRNTEAFF.